A selection of T cell receptor beta chains follows, all from one sample in a study of tumor-infiltrating lymphocytes in localized non-small cell lung cancer. Assay: immunoSEQ multiplex PCR; the TCRdb copy retains only in-frame clones and omits some. The profile shows roughly 3,300 clones, approximately 50% of them singletons. Material for sequencing was uninvolved lung tissue not adjacent to the tumor. These receptors were obtained from a human donor with non-small cell lung cancer. CDR3s include the opening cysteine and the closing phenylalanine or tryptophan. Expanded clones are given a class, and other clones once, few, many or no size at all.

size: few
V: TRBV4-2
J: TRBJ2-7
CDR3: CASSQGTSGGSSYEQYF

size: -
V: TRBV27
J: TRBJ2-7
CDR3: CASSLSGWVGTGFFEQYF

size: -
V: TRBV7-2
J: TRBJ1-1
CDR3: CASSLGARNTEAFF

size: -
V: TRBV29-1
J: TRBJ1-1
CDR3: CSVIRDRGQYTEAFF

size: -
V: TRBV6-5
J: TRBJ1-1
CDR3: CASSTDPQGAFF

size: -
V: TRBV9
J: TRBJ1-2
CDR3: CASSGSLTHGYTF

size: few
V: TRBV5-1
J: TRBJ1-2
CDR3: CASTPGGQGRMDYGYTF

size: medium-sized
V: TRBV13
J: TRBJ2-2
CDR3: CASSERDRRNTGELFF

size: -
V: TRBV9
J: TRBJ2-7
CDR3: CASSVASPSYEQYF

size: once
V: TRBV29-1
J: TRBJ1-4
CDR3: CSVVSGVSEKLFF

size: -
V: TRBV28
J: TRBJ2-3
CDR3: CASSGPSGRMTDTQYF

size: -
V: TRBV27
J: TRBJ1-2
CDR3: CASSLGRNYGYTF

size: few
V: TRBV30
J: TRBJ2-1
CDR3: CAFGTSGGAVYNEQFF

size: -
V: TRBV9
J: TRBJ1-4
CDR3: CASSVGDWGEKLFF

size: -
V: TRBV30
J: TRBJ1-1
CDR3: CAWSGEGTGASGAFF

size: -
V: TRBV7-6
J: TRBJ2-1
CDR3: CASSPGTDFSWEQFF

size: -
V: TRBV7-9
J: TRBJ1-1
CDR3: CATELPENRDAFF

size: -
V: TRBV7-9
J: TRBJ1-2
CDR3: CASSYTDRGHGYTF

size: large
V: TRBV5-6
J: TRBJ1-2
CDR3: CASSLWEGTYGYTF

size: -
V: TRBV11-1
J: TRBJ2-3
CDR3: CASSLPESTDTQYF

size: -
V: TRBV7-3
J: TRBJ2-3
CDR3: CASSLRMVTDTQYF

size: -
V: TRBV4-1
J: TRBJ1-2
CDR3: CASSQDEGTHVEGYTF

size: -
V: TRBV6-1
J: TRBJ1-2
CDR3: CASRSGQVNGYTF

size: few
V: TRBV19
J: TRBJ1-5
CDR3: CASSMAGQLHQPQHF

size: -
V: TRBV11-2
J: TRBJ2-2
CDR3: CASSSRLDTANTGELFF

size: few
V: TRBV7-2
J: TRBJ1-3
CDR3: CASSSQGTGNTIYF

size: large
V: TRBV9
J: TRBJ2-2
CDR3: CASSVVNGELFF

size: -
V: TRBV2
J: TRBJ1-2
CDR3: CASSDGDRPLANYGYTF

size: few
V: TRBV9
J: TRBJ2-7
CDR3: CASSVAGQGVYEQYF

size: -
V: TRBV21-1
J: TRBJ1-5
CDR3: CASSKRTASYSNQPQHF

size: few
V: TRBV9
J: TRBJ2-7
CDR3: CASSVDVNTGYEQYF

size: once
V: TRBV7-8
J: TRBJ1-4
CDR3: CASSEEQGNEKLFF

size: medium-sized
V: TRBV2
J: TRBJ2-7
CDR3: CASRANGAASYEQYF

size: -
V: TRBV5-1
J: TRBJ2-7
CDR3: CASSGGTSGDIYEQYF

size: -
V: TRBV5-6
J: TRBJ1-6
CDR3: CASSLDRQGIWTPLHF

size: -
V: TRBV29-1
J: TRBJ1-2
CDR3: CSVEDNGYTF

size: -
V: TRBV2
J: TRBJ2-6
CDR3: CASSEGRGGANVLTF

size: few
V: TRBV15
J: TRBJ2-2
CDR3: CATSLRPGRTTGELFF

size: few
V: TRBV20-1
J: TRBJ2-3
CDR3: CSAPSGDTQYF

size: -
V: TRBV30
J: TRBJ2-1
CDR3: CAWKRVPGTYNEQFF

size: -
V: TRBV27
J: TRBJ2-7
CDR3: CASVERGGQSSYEQYF

size: -
V: TRBV27
J: TRBJ1-1
CDR3: CASSLRQGGTEAFF

size: -
V: TRBV27
J: TRBJ2-1
CDR3: CASSLGTSGRTSSYNEQFF

size: -
V: TRBV20-1
J: TRBJ1-2
CDR3: CSAGDIYGYTF

size: -
V: TRBV5-1
J: TRBJ2-6
CDR3: CASSFGLSGANVLTF

size: -
V: TRBV11-2
J: TRBJ2-7
CDR3: CASSPRTSDYEQYF

size: -
V: TRBV5-1
J: TRBJ2-5
CDR3: CASSLGLARQETQYF

size: -
V: TRBV6-6
J: TRBJ2-7
CDR3: CASSRRGESSYEQYF

size: few
V: TRBV6-5
J: TRBJ2-1
CDR3: CASSLGQGGHNEQFF

size: -
V: TRBV6-5
J: TRBJ1-2
CDR3: CASSYFDTGGGYTF